Below, 19 T cell receptor beta chains from the same sample are listed, as sequenced in a study of post-analysis software for immune sequencing data. Findings and limits, study-wide: About five TRBV segments, including TRBV5-6, TRBV5-1 and TRBV20-1, were more frequent in patients than controls.

Unique molecular identifiers were present in the TCR beta cDNA libraries. TCRdb reprocessed the PCR reads via MiXCR and lists one record per CDR3 protein. The repertoire holds about 540,000 distinct CDR3 sequences, with approximately 31% as singletons. These receptors' targets are unknown. Input material: blood. Receptors originate from a girl between 2 and 17 years old with multiple sclerosis.

Turning to this clonotype: One end of the junction is discordant with germline, which a read error may explain. The chain combines TRBV12-3 or TRBV12-4 with TRBJ1-1; D ambiguous. The CDR3 is 14 residues long. The CDR3 coding sequence is TGTGCCAGCAGTTTATACCAGTTAGTATCTGAAGCCTTCTTT. Translating gives CASSLYQLVSEAFF.

There are a few counts of this clonotype. This chain links TRBV9 with TRBJ2-7; D not certain. CDR3 size: 14 residues. V lost 0 bases, J lost 0 bases, and 7 bases lay in between. Germline values: CDR1 SGDLS, CDR2 YYNGEE. The CDR3 protein is CASSVEPDSYEQYF. The CDR3 DNA sequence: TGTGCCAGCAGCGTAGAGCCAGACTCCTACGAGCAGTACTTC.

A word on this clonotype: Compared with germline, one end of the junction differs, possibly owing to a read error. The chain combines TRBV5-1 with TRBJ2-3, with D unclear. CDR1 and CDR2 from the germline V gene are SGHRS and YFSETQ. The CDR3 spans 16 residues. The CDR3 is CASSLGSRIDTDMQYF. The CDR3 DNA follows: TGCGCCAGCAGCTTGGGAAGCAGGATCGACACAGATATGCAGTATTTT. Filled out from reference TRBV5-1 and TRBJ2-3, the complete variable domain reads KAGVTQTPRYLIKTRGQQVTLSCSPISGHRSVSWYQQTPGQGLQFLFEYFSETQRNKGNFPGRFSGRQFSNSRSEMNVSTLELGDSALYLCASSLGSRIDTDMQYFGPGTRLTVL.

V usage is TRBV29-1 and J usage is TRBJ2-5, with D tentatively TRBD1 (6 bases). In germline, CDR1 is SQVTM, CDR2 ANQGSEA. The CDR3 loop spans 11 amino acids. V was cut by 7 bases and J by 11 bases, with 17 bases left in between. In nucleotides, the CDR3 is TGCAGCGCTACAGGGCTTAATGAGCAGTACTTC. Translation gives CSATGLNEQYF.

This clonotype was seen a handful of times. J is TRBJ2-7 and V is TRBV20-1; tentative D call: TRBD1 (5 bases). The CDR3 is 14 amino acids. Trimming cost V 1 base and J 0 bases, with 10 bases left between them. The germline gives CDR1 DFQATT, CDR2 SNEGSKA (reference sequence). CDR3: CSARAGSSSYEQYF. The CDR3 nucleotides are TGCAGTGCTAGAGCAGGGTCTAGCTCCTACGAGCAGTACTTC.

The chain uses TRBV20-1 and TRBJ2-7; D is perhaps TRBD1 (6 bases). The germline V and J ends were trimmed by 5 bases and 1 base, with 12 bases remaining between them. Germline loops: CDR1 DFQATT, CDR2 SNEGSKA (reference sequence). The length of the CDR3 is 13 residues. The CDR3 sequence is CSALGGSSYEQYF. The CDR3 region has the DNA TGCAGTGCTTTAGGGGGTTCTTCCTACGAGCAGTACTTC.

CDR3 in DNA: TGTGCCAGCAGCCAAACTAGCGGGGGAAGCTCCTACGAGCAGTACTTC. Protein sequence: CASSQTSGGSSYEQYF. The genes are TRBV4-2 and TRBJ2-7, with 11 bases fitting TRBD2. The J segment lost 0 bases and the V segment lost 2 bases, leaving 3 bases of the junction unmatched. The CDR3 loop spans 16 amino acids. Germline V gene lookup returns CDR1 LGHNA and CDR2 YNFKEQ.

This clonotype was counted only a few times. The chain links TRBV20-1 to TRBJ2-7; 10 bases fit TRBD1. V shed 6 bases, J shed 5 bases, and the junction held 19 bases outside the gene matches. Germline CDR1 and CDR2: DFQATT and SNEGSKA (reference sequence). This CDR3 comprises 17 residues. The DNA for the CDR3 is TGCAGTGCCAGACGACAGGGGGCGACGGCCAGGTCCAACGAGCAGTACTTC. This gives the protein CSARRQGATARSNEQYF.

The chain is built from TRBV5-1 and TRBJ2-4, with D maybe TRBD2 (5 bases). The DNA end is a closer match to TRBJ2-7, so the J assignment may be wrong. CDR3 length: 14 amino acids. Germline CDR1 is SGHRS and CDR2 is YFSETQ. CDR3 bases: TGCGCCAGCAGCTTGACCCCAGGACTCTACGAGCAGTACTTC. Its translation is CASSLTPGLYEQYF.

DNA for the CDR3: TGTGCCAGCAGCTCGCTATTAGCGGGGCAAATCACTGATACGCAGTATTTT. It specifies CASSSLLAGQITDTQYF. The V and J genes are TRBV7-3 and TRBJ2-3; 8 bases match TRBD2. The germline V gene encodes CDR1 SGHTA and CDR2 FQGTGA. The length of the CDR3 is 17 residues. With 4 bases clipped from V and 6 bases from J, the junction kept 15 bases outside the gene matches.

This clonotype was picked up a small number of times. V gene TRBV27 combines with J gene TRBJ2-3; a weak D match, TRBD2 (6 bases). CDR1 and CDR2 from the germline V gene are MNHEY and SMNVEV (reference sequence). Trimming stripped 4 bases from V and 10 bases from J, with 27 bases between. The CDR3 covers 17 residues. In nucleotides, the CDR3 is TGTGCCAGCAGTTCCCTGGGGGGAGACGGCAGAGCGGTCGCGCAGTATTTT. It yields the protein CASSSLGGDGRAVAQYF.

This clonotype was seen a handful of times. The chain is built from TRBV28 and TRBJ2-1; 9 nucleotides agree with TRBD2. CDR1 is MDHEN, CDR2 SYDVKM, per germline. CDR3 length: 16 residues. Unmatched junction bases numbered 11, after V lost 2 bases and J lost 9 bases. The CDR3 reads CASSLGGGGGGLEQFF. The CDR3 nucleotides are TGTGCCAGCAGTTTAGGTGGCGGGGGGGGTGGTCTTGAGCAGTTCTTC.

This clonotype was found a few times. The chain combines TRBV20-1 with TRBJ2-5; 14 nucleotides line up with TRBD2. The V gene end was trimmed by 5 bases and the J gene end by 6 bases; junction bases not matched to a gene: 17. The germline CDR1 and CDR2 sequences are DFQATT and SNEGSKA (reference sequence). The CDR3 covers 18 residues. The CDR3 nucleotides are TGCAGTGCTCAACCGCCGGGACTAGCGGGGGTGAAGGCGAAGACCCAGTACTTC. Residues: CSAQPPGLAGVKAKTQYF.

The rearrangement links TRBV5-1 to TRBJ2-3; tentatively, D is TRBD1 (5 bases). The CDR3 is 16 amino acids. Germline lookup yields CDR1 SGHRS and CDR2 YFSETQ. V was pared by 0 bases and J by 0 bases, with 11 bases between. Here the CDR3 DNA reads TGCGCCAGCAGCTTGGGACAGAGGCGAAGCACAGATACGCAGTATTTT. This sequence encodes CASSLGQRRSTDTQYF.

A few counts support this clonotype. V is TRBV29-1 and J is TRBJ2-3, with 7 positions matching TRBD2. The CDR3 spans 14 residues. Germline assignment: CDR1 SQVTM and CDR2 ANQGSEA. With V trimmed by 3 bases and J by 11 bases, 14 bases remained unmatched. CDR3 region: CSVEWSGGRVGQYF. The DNA for the CDR3 is TGCAGCGTTGAGTGGTCGGGGGGTCGGGTGGGGCAGTATTTT.

The chain links TRBV28 to TRBJ2-5; D is perhaps TRBD1 (5 bases). CDR3 length equals 11 residues. V lost 7 bases and J lost 4, with 7 bases in between. CDR1 is MDHEN and CDR2 is SYDVKM in the germline V gene. CDR3: CASTQGETQYF. CDR3 in DNA: TGTGCCAGCACTCAGGGAGAGACCCAGTACTTC.

Many counts were recorded for this clonotype. The rearrangement joins TRBV4-1 to TRBJ2-7; perhaps D is TRBD1 or TRBD2 (5 bases each). V was pared by 0 bases and J by 0 bases, with 9 bases between. CDR1 is MGHRA, CDR2 YSYEKL, per germline. The CDR3 sequence is 15 residues long. CDR3 bases: TGCGCCAGCAGCCAAGATGCAGGGAGCTCCTACGAGCAGTACTTC. It specifies CASSQDAGSSYEQYF.

This rearrangement joins TRBV3-1 to TRBJ2-1, with 11 bases that match TRBD2. CDR1 is LGHDT and CDR2 is YNNKEL in the germline V gene (reference sequence). The trim removed 3 bases at V and 3 bases at J, leaving 4 bases unmatched. The CDR3 spans 16 residues. This chain's CDR3 is CASSQTGLADYNEQFF. The CDR3 coding sequence is TGTGCCAGCAGCCAGACGGGACTAGCGGACTACAATGAGCAGTTCTTC.

The rearrangement joins TRBV5-4 to TRBJ1-1; TRBD1 agrees at 8 bases. This CDR3 is 15 amino acids long. The junction had 5 bases not matched to a gene; V was cut back by 0 bases and J by 4 bases. Germline lookup yields CDR1 SGHNT and CDR2 YYREEE (reference sequence). The CDR3 DNA reads as TGTGCCAGCAGCTTGGGGGGACAGGCAAGCACTGAAGCTTTCTTT. Translating it yields CASSLGGQASTEAFF.